A selection of T cell receptor beta chains follows, all from one sample in a study of T-cell reconstitution after alpha-beta-depleted transplantation in children. One entry per CDR3 protein, called by TCRdb with MiXCR from the PCR reads. The sample includes approximately 70,000 distinct CDR3 sequences, roughly 4.5% of them seen just once. Sequences were derived from PBMCs, mostly from graft donor cells, sampled 180 days after TCRalphabeta/CD19-depleted stem cell transplant. All receptors come from a boy in the first two years of life who had a stem cell transplant for acute myeloid leukemia, so the T cells may come from the graft donor. The CDR3 runs from the conserved cysteine through the conserved F or W. A D gene is named only where the DNA matches it firmly. Size tells how often a clone was seen (once, few, many) or the class of an expanded clone, and some rows leave it out.

J gene | D gene | V gene | clone size | CDR3 DNA | CDR3 protein
TRBJ2-1 | TRBD2 | TRBV7-8 | few | TGTGCCAGCAGCTTGGAGCGGGGGAGCTCCTACAATGAGCAGTTCTTC | CASSLERGSSYNEQFF
TRBJ2-3 | TRBD2 | TRBV5-4 | NA | TGTGCCAGCAGCTCCAGACTAGCGGGGGGCGGAGATACGCAGTATTTT | CASSSRLAGGGDTQYF
TRBJ2-5 | NA | TRBV18 | many | TGTGCCAGCTCACCACCGGGTGAAGAGACCCAGTACTTC | CASSPPGEETQYF
TRBJ2-5 | NA | TRBV20-1 | many | TGCAGTGCTAGTCCGTACCAAGAGACCCAGTACTTC | CSASPYQETQYF
TRBJ2-2 | NA | TRBV23-1 | many | TGCGCCAGCAGCCGAGTGTGGGAGCTGTTTTTT | CASSRVWELFF
TRBJ2-3 | NA | TRBV24-1 | many | TGTGCCACCAGTGATTTCACAGATACGCAGTATTTT | CATSDFTDTQYF
TRBJ2-7 | NA | TRBV20-1 | many | TGCAGTGCTAGTCTGGGGGGCCGTTCCTACGAGCAGTACTTC | CSASLGGRSYEQYF
TRBJ2-1 | TRBD2 | TRBV7-9 | many | TGTGCCAGCAGCTTAGACCTAATAGCGGGGGGTCACAATGAGCAGTTCTTC | CASSLDLIAGGHNEQFF
TRBJ2-7 | NA | TRBV12-3/TRBV12-4 | many | TGTGCCAGCAGTTTACAGGGACACGAGCAGTACTTC | CASSLQGHEQYF
TRBJ1-2 | NA | TRBV12-3/TRBV12-4 | many | TGTGCCAGCAGCATACAGGGAGAGGTTGGCTACACCTTC | CASSIQGEVGYTF
TRBJ2-1 | NA | TRBV20-1 | many | TGCAGTGCTAAAAGGGCTCCTAACAATGAGCAGTTCTTC | CSAKRAPNNEQFF
TRBJ2-1 | NA | TRBV5-1 | many | TGCGCCAGCAGCACCTCACTGGCGGTTGGAGAGCAGTTCTTC | CASSTSLAVGEQFF
TRBJ2-2 | TRBD1 | TRBV5-1 | many | TGCGCCAGCAGCACCGCAGGGGGATCGAACACCGGGGAGCTGTTTTTT | CASSTAGGSNTGELFF
TRBJ2-5 | TRBD2 | TRBV7-9 | many | TGTGCCAGCAGCTACCCACCGGGGCGGGGGGGGTCAGAGACCCAGTACTTC | CASSYPPGRGGSETQYF
TRBJ2-4 | TRBD1 | TRBV28 | many | TGTGCCAGCAGTTTTGGGGTCGGACAGGGGGCGTCGGCCAAAAACATTCAGTACTTC | CASSFGVGQGASAKNIQYF
TRBJ1-1 | NA | TRBV11-3 | many | TGTGCCAGCAGCTTAGTCCGGACGAACACTGAAGCTTTCTTT | CASSLVRTNTEAFF
TRBJ2-1 | NA | TRBV5-4 | NA | TGTGCCAGCAGCTTGGCCCTGAGCTCCTACAATGAGCAGTTCTTC | CASSLALSSYNEQFF
TRBJ1-1 | NA | TRBV13 | many | TGTGCCAGCAGCCACAGGGTTATGAACACTGAAGCTTTCTTT | CASSHRVMNTEAFF
TRBJ2-3 | TRBD2 | TRBV6-4 | many | TGTGCCAGCAGTCCCCTCTCGAGCGGGGGATTACATACGCAGTATTTT | CASSPLSSGGLHTQYF